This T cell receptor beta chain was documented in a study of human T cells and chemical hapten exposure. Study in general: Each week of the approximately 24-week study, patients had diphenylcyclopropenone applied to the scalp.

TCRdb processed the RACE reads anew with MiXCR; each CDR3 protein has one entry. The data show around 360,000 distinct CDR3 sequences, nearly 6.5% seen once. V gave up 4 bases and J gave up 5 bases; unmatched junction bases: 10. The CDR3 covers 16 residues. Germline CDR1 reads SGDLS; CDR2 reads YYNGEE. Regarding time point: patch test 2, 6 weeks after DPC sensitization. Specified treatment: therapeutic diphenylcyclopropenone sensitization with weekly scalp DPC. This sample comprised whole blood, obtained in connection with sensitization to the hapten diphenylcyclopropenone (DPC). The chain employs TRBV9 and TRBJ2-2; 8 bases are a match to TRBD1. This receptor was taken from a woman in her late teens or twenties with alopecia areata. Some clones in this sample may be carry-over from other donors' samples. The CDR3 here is CASSPRDRGRTGELFF. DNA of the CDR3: TGTGCCAGCAGCCCTCGCGACAGGGGAAGGACCGGGGAGCTGTTTTTT.